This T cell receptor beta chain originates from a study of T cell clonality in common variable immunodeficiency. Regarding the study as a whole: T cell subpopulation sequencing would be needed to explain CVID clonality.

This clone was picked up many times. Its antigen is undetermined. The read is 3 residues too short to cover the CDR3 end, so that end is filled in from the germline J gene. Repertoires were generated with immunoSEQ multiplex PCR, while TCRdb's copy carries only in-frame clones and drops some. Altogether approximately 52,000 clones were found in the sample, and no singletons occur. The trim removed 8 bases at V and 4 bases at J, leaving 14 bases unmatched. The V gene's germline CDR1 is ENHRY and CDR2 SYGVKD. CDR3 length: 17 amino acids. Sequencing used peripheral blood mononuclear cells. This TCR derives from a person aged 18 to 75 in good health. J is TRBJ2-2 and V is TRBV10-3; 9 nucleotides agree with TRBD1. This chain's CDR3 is CAIGRDREDDGTGELFF. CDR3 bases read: TGTGCCATCGGGCGGGACAGGGAGGATGATGGCACCGGGGAG.